This T cell receptor beta chain was documented in a study of cytomegalovirus exposure and HLA in healthy donors. Study details: There were 70 million to 95 million unique TCRs (from HLA-typed donors) in an early data release. General study findings and limits: The likely explanation for a cluster of highly shared sequence variants was sequencing artifact. Being productive about 90% or about 30% of the time was typical of most TCR beta V segments in an earlier analysis.

Researchers ran the PCR with 60 Vbeta and 13 Jbeta primers. The assay was immunoSEQ multiplex PCR, and TCRdb's table has in-frame clones only and misses some. The table records some 66,000 clones, about 71% of them present only once. About this clone: What it binds is not known.

J lost 2 bases, V lost 6 bases, and 4 bases had no gene match. Germline V gives CDR1 SQVTM, CDR2 ANQGSEA. This CDR3 has 14 residues. V usage is TRBV29-1 and J usage is TRBJ2-6; TRBD2 aligns across 7 bases. This receptor was taken from a man in his 60s in good health and CMV-seropositive. The sequencing sample was made of PBMCs. CDR3 region: CSVRGEAGANVLTF. The DNA for the CDR3 is TGCAGCGTCCGGGGGGAGGCTGGGGCCAACGTCCTGACTTTC.